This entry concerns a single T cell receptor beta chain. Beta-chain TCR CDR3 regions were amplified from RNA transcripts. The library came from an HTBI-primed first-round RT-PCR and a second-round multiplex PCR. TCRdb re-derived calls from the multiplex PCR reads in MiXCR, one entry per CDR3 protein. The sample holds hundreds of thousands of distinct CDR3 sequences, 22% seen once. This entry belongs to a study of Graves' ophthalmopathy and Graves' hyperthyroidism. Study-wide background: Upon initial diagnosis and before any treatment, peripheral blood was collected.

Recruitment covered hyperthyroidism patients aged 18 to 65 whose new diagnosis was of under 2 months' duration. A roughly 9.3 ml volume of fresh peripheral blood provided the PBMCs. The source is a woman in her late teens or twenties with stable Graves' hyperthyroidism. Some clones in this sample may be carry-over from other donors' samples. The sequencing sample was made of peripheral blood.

DNA of the CDR3: TGTGCCAGCAGCCATAAAGGTTGGGGAACCTACGAGCAGTACTTC. It specifies CASSHKGWGTYEQYF. The chain links TRBV7-8 to TRBJ2-7; D unresolved. V lost 5 bases, J lost 2 bases, and 16 bases lay in between. The germline V gene has CDR1 SGHVS and CDR2 FQNEAQ. CDR3 length equals 15 residues.